A single sample is the source of the 23 T cell receptor beta chains below, sequenced in a study of cytomegalovirus exposure and HLA in healthy donors. PCR involved 60 Vbeta and 13 Jbeta primers. The repertoire was sequenced with immunoSEQ multiplex PCR; TCRdb's copy has only in-frame clones and lacks some. The top ten hold less than 10% of the sample, which has fewer than 100,000 clones, roughly four fifths seen once. The sequencing sample was made of PBMCs. These receptors originate from a female donor in good health and CMV-seronegative.

This clone was detected a few times. The V call is TRBV15, the J call TRBJ1-1; D call uncertain. V lost 4 bases to trimming and J lost 1 base, with 10 bases between them. There are 14 residues in the CDR3. Germline assignment: CDR1 LNHNV and CDR2 YYDKDF (reference sequence). For the CDR3, the DNA is TGTGCCACCAGCATTTTACAGTCGAACACTGAAGCTTTCTTT. Its protein product is CATSILQSNTEAFF.

J is TRBJ1-2 and V is TRBV6-5, with 9 nucleotides matching TRBD1. CDR1 and CDR2 from the germline V gene are MNHEY and SVGAGI. The CDR3 consists of 16 residues. V dropped 2 bases and J dropped 2; count of bases not matched to a gene: 6. The chain's CDR3 is CASSYHGTGRNYGYTF. The CDR3 DNA follows: TGTGCCAGCAGTTACCATGGGACAGGGAGAAACTATGGCTACACCTTC.

The chain recombines TRBV5-1 with TRBJ1-2; 7 bases are a match to TRBD1. This CDR3 has 14 amino acids. Germline CDR1 SGHRS, CDR2 YFSETQ. V lost 5 bases and J lost 8; bases outside the gene matches: 12. CDR3 nucleotides: TGCGCCAGCAGTCCGACAGGGTTCTTGGGAGGCTACACCTTC. Its translation: CASSPTGFLGGYTF.

This clone was counted only a few times. The rearrangement uses TRBV18 and TRBJ2-3, with D hard to call. Trimming pared 2 bases from V and 0 bases from J, leaving 15 bases between. CDR3 length equals 17 residues. Germline V gene data show CDR1 as KGHSH and CDR2 as LQKENI. The CDR3 DNA reads as TGTGCCAGCTCACCAAGGCTAACTACTTCTAGCACAGATACGCAGTATTTT. Its protein is CASSPRLTTSSTDTQYF.

The genes are TRBV7-9 and TRBJ1-4; perhaps TRBD1 as D (6 bases). V was shortened by 8 bases and J by 0 bases, with 13 bases between the two germline ends. Germline V gene lookup returns CDR1 SEHNR and CDR2 FQNEAQ (reference sequence). The CDR3 is made up of 15 amino acids. CDR3 in DNA: TGTGCCAGCCAGAGGGGGGGGTCAACTAATGAAAAACTGTTTTTT. Protein product: CASQRGGSTNEKLFF. Filled out from reference TRBV7-9 and TRBJ1-4, the complete variable domain reads DTGVSQNPRHKITKRGQNVTFRCDPISEHNRLYWYRQTLGQGPEFLTYFQNEAQLEKSRLLSDRFSAERPKGSFSTLEIQRTEQGDSAMYLCASQRGGSTNEKLFFGSGTQLSVL.

V gene TRBV7-6 combines with J gene TRBJ2-5; 11 bases line up with TRBD2. The CDR3 sequence is 17 residues long. Germline V lookup: CDR1 SGHVS, CDR2 FNYEAQ. V trimming: 0 bases; J trimming: 2 bases; junction bases outside the gene matches: 5. As DNA, the CDR3 is TGTGCCAGCAGCTTAGCGTTCCTAGCGGGGGGACAAGAGACCCAGTACTTC. Translated: CASSLAFLAGGQETQYF.

The chain recombines TRBV7-3 with TRBJ2-2; the match to TRBD2 covers 8 bases. V gave up 4 bases and J gave up 5 bases; unmatched junction bases: 9. Germline V gives CDR1 SGHTA, CDR2 FQGTGA. The CDR3 consists of 16 residues. This chain's CDR3 is CASSSGLVAHTGELFF. The CDR3 DNA is TGTGCCAGCAGCTCGGGACTAGTAGCCCATACCGGGGAGCTGTTTTTT. Filled out from reference TRBV7-3 and TRBJ2-2, the complete variable domain reads GAGVSQTPSNKVTEKGKYVELRCDPISGHTALYWYRQSLGQGPEFLIYFQGTGAADDSGLPNDRFFAVRPEGSVSTLKIQRTERGDSAVYLCASSSGLVAHTGELFFGEGSRLTVL.

The rearrangement uses TRBV7-8 and TRBJ2-7; a weak D match, TRBD1 (5 bases). V was cut by 6 bases and J by 2 bases, with 14 bases left in between. CDR1 is SGHVS, CDR2 FQNEAQ, per germline. This CDR3 contains 14 residues. The CDR3 loop reads CASRVLQGTYEQYF. The CDR3 DNA reads TGTGCCAGCAGAGTCCTTCAGGGAACCTACGAGCAGTACTTC.

The rearrangement uses TRBV5-5 and TRBJ2-7, with 7 bases fitting TRBD2. The V gene's germline CDR1 is SGHKS and CDR2 YYEKEE (reference sequence). V trimming: 5 bases; J trimming: 4 bases; junction bases outside the gene matches: 9. The CDR3 has 14 residues. The chain's CDR3 is CASSLREKRYEQYF. The CDR3 DNA reads as TGTGCCAGCAGTTTGCGGGAGAAGCGGTACGAGCAGTACTTC.

This rearrangement joins TRBV5-8 to TRBJ1-1, with D perhaps TRBD1 (6 bases). Germline loops: CDR1 SGHTS, CDR2 YDEGEE. V lost 1 base and J lost 0, with 16 bases in between. This CDR3 contains 17 residues. The CDR3 region has the DNA TGTGCCAGCAGCTTGTGGGGTTGGGGGCCAGTGAACACTGAAGCTTTCTTT. This encodes CASSLWGWGPVNTEAFF.

The rearrangement joins TRBV7-9 to TRBJ1-2; D is uncertain. Germline V gene lookup returns CDR1 SEHNR and CDR2 FQNEAQ (reference sequence). CDR3 length: 12 residues. V shed 2 bases and J shed 7 bases, with 8 bases lying between them. The DNA for the CDR3 is TGTGCCAGCAGCTTAACAGTGAGTGGCTACACCTTC. Translated, it gives CASSLTVSGYTF.

The chain has TRBV5-6 and TRBJ2-1, with 11 bases that match TRBD2. The CDR3 runs to 16 residues. V was pared by 4 bases and J by 2 bases, with 5 bases of the junction left unmatched. Germline-derived CDR1 and CDR2 are SGHDT and YYEEEE. This chain's CDR3 is CASSPVAGGTYNEQFF. The CDR3 coding sequence is TGTGCCAGCAGCCCCGTAGCGGGGGGGACCTACAATGAGCAGTTCTTC.

The genes are TRBV14 and TRBJ2-1; 7 bases align to TRBD1. The CDR3 extends over 17 amino acids. Unmatched junction bases numbered 12, after V lost 3 bases and J lost 4 bases. Germline V gene data show CDR1 as SGHDN and CDR2 as FVKESK. The CDR3 loop is CASSQTVTRGWYNEQFF. The CDR3, as DNA: TGTGCCAGCAGCCAGACTGTTACCAGGGGGTGGTACAATGAGCAGTTCTTC.

The gene calls are TRBV7-2 and TRBJ1-1; TRBD1 agrees at 8 bases. The length of the CDR3 is 15 residues. Germline V gene lookup returns CDR1 SGHTA and CDR2 FQGNSA. Trimming at V came to 1 base and at J to 4 bases, leaving 5 bases not matched to a gene. The CDR3 here is CASSLVRGRSTEAFF. The DNA of the CDR3 is TGTGCCAGCAGCTTAGTCAGGGGGCGGTCCACTGAAGCTTTCTTT. The full variable domain, in which reference TRBV7-2 and TRBJ1-1 provide the parts outside the CDR3, is GAGVSQSPSNKVTEKGKDVELRCDPISGHTALYWYRQSLGQGLEFLIYFQGNSAPDKSGLPSDRFSAERTGGSVSTLTIQRTQQEDSAVYLCASSLVRGRSTEAFFGQGTRLTVV.

V is TRBV29-1 and J is TRBJ1-2; 11 nucleotides match TRBD1. The trim removed 7 bases at V and 5 bases at J, leaving 6 bases unmatched. Per the germline V gene, CDR1 is SQVTM and CDR2 is ANQGSEA. The length of the CDR3 is 13 residues. CDR3 coding DNA: TGCAGCGCTGGGGGACAGGGGGGGTATGGCTACACCTTC. Translation gives CSAGGQGGYGYTF.

V is TRBV7-9 and J is TRBJ1-2, with D tentatively TRBD1 (6 bases). This CDR3 spans 16 amino acids. Germline V gene data show CDR1 as SEHNR and CDR2 as FQNEAQ (reference sequence). The ends were cut back, 1 base at V and 0 bases at J, with 12 bases in the middle. The chain's CDR3 is CASSLGSQGSNYGYTF. The CDR3 DNA reads as TGTGCCAGCAGCTTAGGCTCGCAGGGGTCTAACTATGGCTACACCTTC. The whole variable domain, remainder taken from reference TRBV7-9 and TRBJ1-2, is DTGVSQNPRHKITKRGQNVTFRCDPISEHNRLYWYRQTLGQGPEFLTYFQNEAQLEKSRLLSDRFSAERPKGSFSTLEIQRTEQGDSAMYLCASSLGSQGSNYGYTFGSGTRLTVV.

The rearrangement uses TRBV25-1 and TRBJ2-5; 8 nucleotides match TRBD1. Germline V gene data show CDR1 as MGHDK and CDR2 as SYGVNS. Germline trimming cut 6 bases from V and 1 base from J; bases unmatched to any gene: 1. The CDR3 covers 13 residues. The CDR3 sequence: CASSQGAQETQYF. The CDR3 DNA reads TGTGCCAGCAGCCAGGGGGCCCAAGAGACCCAGTACTTC.

CDR3 in DNA: TGTGCCAGCACCGTTACAGCTACTAACTATGGCTACACCTTC. Translating it yields CASTVTATNYGYTF. The chain recombines TRBV6-5 with TRBJ1-2; D gene ambiguous. The CDR3 is 14 amino acids. Trimming removed 7 bases from V and 0 bases from J, with 12 bases in between. Per the germline V gene, CDR1 is MNHEY and CDR2 is SVGAGI.

This clone was observed a handful of times. The rearrangement uses TRBV7-6 and TRBJ2-3, with D possibly TRBD1 on 5 matching bases. V lost 4 bases and J 1 base, leaving 9 bases between the germline ends. Germline lookup yields CDR1 SGHVS and CDR2 FNYEAQ. This CDR3 spans 14 amino acids. This CDR3 reads CASSSEGGTDTQYF. The CDR3 bases are TGTGCCAGCAGCTCAGAAGGGGGCACAGATACGCAGTATTTT.

The chain employs TRBV9 and TRBJ1-2; no clear D gene. This CDR3 comprises 16 residues. The ends were cut back, 1 base at V and 6 bases at J, with 19 bases in the middle. In germline, CDR1 is SGDLS, CDR2 YYNGEE. The CDR3 nucleotides are TGTGCCAGCAGCGTACAAGGCGGTTGGGTGGGAGATGGCTACACCTTC. Translation: CASSVQGGWVGDGYTF. The full variable domain, its missing parts supplied by reference TRBV9 and TRBJ1-2, is DSGVTQTPKHLITATGQRVTLRCSPRSGDLSVYWYQQSLDQGLQFLIQYYNGEERAKGNILERFSAQQFPDLHSELNLSSLELGDSALYFCASSVQGGWVGDGYTFGSGTRLTVV.

The count of this clone is one. The chain is built from TRBV7-9 and TRBJ2-3; D uncertain. The V gene's germline CDR1 is SEHNR and CDR2 FQNEAQ (reference sequence). This CDR3 comprises 14 residues. V was trimmed by 3 bases and J by 3 bases, leaving 10 bases between them. As DNA, the CDR3 is TGTGCCAGCAGCTTTATCACACCTACAGATACGCAGTATTTT. It encodes CASSFITPTDTQYF. Complete variable domain (other parts from reference TRBV7-9 and TRBJ2-3): DTGVSQNPRHKITKRGQNVTFRCDPISEHNRLYWYRQTLGQGPEFLTYFQNEAQLEKSRLLSDRFSAERPKGSFSTLEIQRTEQGDSAMYLCASSFITPTDTQYFGPGTRLTVL.

The chain links TRBV20-1 to TRBJ2-4; D is unclear. Trimming removed 5 bases at V and 5 bases at J, with 4 bases between. The CDR3 sequence is 10 residues long. The germline V gene encodes CDR1 DFQATT and CDR2 SNEGSKA (reference sequence). The CDR3 region has the DNA TGCAGTGCTTCCGAAAACATTCAGTACTTC. Translation gives CSASENIQYF.

This chain links TRBV11-2 with TRBJ2-3; TRBD1 aligns across 7 bases. Germline V gene lookup returns CDR1 SGHAT and CDR2 FQNNGV. The CDR3 has 15 residues. The V and J ends lost 5 bases and 0 bases, in that order; junction bases with no gene match: 5. The CDR3 spells CASSPGQASTDTQYF. The CDR3 DNA is TGTGCCAGCAGCCCAGGACAGGCTAGCACAGATACGCAGTATTTT.